The clone carrying this T cell receptor (beta chain) occurred a few times. These data originate in a study of T cell responses to AZD1222 COVID-19 vaccine. The ends lost 1 base at V and 5 bases at J; junction bases unmatched: 7. The germline V gene has CDR1 LNHDA and CDR2 SQIVND (reference sequence). This CDR3 spans 16 amino acids. Sequencing was performed with immunoSEQ multiplex PCR; in TCRdb, only in-frame clones are kept and a portion is missing. The table lists about 110,000 clones, about 81% of them singletons. This receptor was obtained from an adult in good health. This chain uses TRBV19 with TRBJ1-5; 8 nucleotides match TRBD1. Source: peripheral blood, taken on day 0 of AZD1222 vaccination. This CDR3 reads CASSIGDPGGHQPQHF. The CDR3 DNA is TGTGCCAGTAGTATAGGGGACCCAGGGGGCCATCAGCCCCAGCATTTT.